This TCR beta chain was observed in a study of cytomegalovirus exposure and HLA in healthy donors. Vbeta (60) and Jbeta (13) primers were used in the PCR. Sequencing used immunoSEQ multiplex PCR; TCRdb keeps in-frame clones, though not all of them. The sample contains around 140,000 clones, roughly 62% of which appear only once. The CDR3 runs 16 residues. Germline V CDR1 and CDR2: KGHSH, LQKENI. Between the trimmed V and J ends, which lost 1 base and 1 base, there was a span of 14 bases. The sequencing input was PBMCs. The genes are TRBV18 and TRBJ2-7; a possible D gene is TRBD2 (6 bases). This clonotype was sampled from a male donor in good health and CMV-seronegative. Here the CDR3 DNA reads TGTGCCAGCTCACCACTCCCGGGACTTGGTTCCTACGAGCAGTACTTC. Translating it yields CASSPLPGLGSYEQYF.